This T cell receptor beta chain is from a study of cytomegalovirus exposure and HLA in healthy donors. This clone came up a few times. With 60 Vbeta and 13 Jbeta primers, the PCR was carried out. Clones were read by immunoSEQ multiplex PCR, and TCRdb kept only the in-frame ones, dropping some. The repertoire holds about 110,000 clones, 70% to 80% seen once, with approximately 2.2% in the top ten. This CDR3 contains 15 residues. Germline V gives CDR1 LGHNA, CDR2 YSLEER. V shed 4 bases and J shed 5 bases, with 17 bases lying between them. The sample comprised PBMCs. The chain recombines TRBV4-3 with TRBJ2-5; D is perhaps TRBD1 (6 bases). The clonotype was recovered from a man aged 18 to 29 in good health and CMV-seronegative. For the CDR3, the DNA is TGCGCCAGCAGCCTCGACGGGGCAGGGGATGAGACCCAGTACTTC. Amino acid sequence: CASSLDGAGDETQYF.